What follows describes a single T cell receptor (beta chain). Looked up from germline, CDR1 is MNHEY and CDR2 is SVGAGI. This CDR3 comprises 12 residues. V was clipped by 6 bases and J by 6 bases, with 12 bases between them. Profiled with immunoSEQ multiplex PCR; TCRdb holds only in-frame clones, not every one. The sample has 2 million to 2.5 million clones, roughly 90% seen once. The data originate from a study of shared clonotypes between healthy human individuals. Whole-study context: The cohort had two women and a few men, ages 18 to 49.

V usage is TRBV6-5 and J usage is TRBJ2-7; D call uncertain. The sequenced sample consisted of naive CD4+ T cells from PBMCs. The subset here: CD45RA+ positively selected. This clonotype was sampled from a man between 18 and 35 years old in good health. Some clones in this sample may be carry-over from other donors' samples. DNA of the CDR3: TGTGCCAGCAGAAACCACAAGGCCGAGCAGTACTTC. Its translation is CASRNHKAEQYF.